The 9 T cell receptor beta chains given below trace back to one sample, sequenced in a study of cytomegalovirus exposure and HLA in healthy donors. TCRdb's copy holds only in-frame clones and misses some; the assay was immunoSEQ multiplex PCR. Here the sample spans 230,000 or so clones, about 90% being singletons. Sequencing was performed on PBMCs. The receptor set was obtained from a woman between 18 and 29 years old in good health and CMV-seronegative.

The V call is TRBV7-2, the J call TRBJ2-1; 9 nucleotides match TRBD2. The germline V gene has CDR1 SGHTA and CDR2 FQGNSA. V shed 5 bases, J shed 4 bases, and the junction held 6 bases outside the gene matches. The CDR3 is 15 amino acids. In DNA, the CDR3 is TGTGCCAGCAGCAACGGACTAGCGATTTACAATGAGCAGTTCTTC. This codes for CASSNGLAIYNEQFF.

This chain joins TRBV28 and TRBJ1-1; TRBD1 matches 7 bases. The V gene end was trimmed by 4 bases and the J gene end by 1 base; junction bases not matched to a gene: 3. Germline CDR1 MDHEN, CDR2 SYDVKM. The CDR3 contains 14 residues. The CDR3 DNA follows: TGTGCCAGCAGTTGGGACAGCCCGAACACTGAAGCTTTCTTT. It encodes CASSWDSPNTEAFF.

The CDR3 coding sequence is TGTGCCAGCAGTGAAGCGCTCAGGGGCCTCGTAAATGAAAAACTGTTTTTT. The encoded protein is CASSEALRGLVNEKLFF. The chain links TRBV6-1 to TRBJ1-4; possibly TRBD1 for D (6 bases). Germline loops: CDR1 MNHNS, CDR2 SASEGT. Trimming cost V 0 bases and J 5 bases, with 16 bases left between them. The CDR3 totals 17 residues.

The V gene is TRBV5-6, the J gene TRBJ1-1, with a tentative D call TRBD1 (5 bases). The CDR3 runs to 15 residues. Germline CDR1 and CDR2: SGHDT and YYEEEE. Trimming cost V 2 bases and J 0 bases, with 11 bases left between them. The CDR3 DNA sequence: TGTGCCAGCAGCTTCCTCGGGGGGATGAACACTGAAGCTTTCTTT. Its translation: CASSFLGGMNTEAFF.

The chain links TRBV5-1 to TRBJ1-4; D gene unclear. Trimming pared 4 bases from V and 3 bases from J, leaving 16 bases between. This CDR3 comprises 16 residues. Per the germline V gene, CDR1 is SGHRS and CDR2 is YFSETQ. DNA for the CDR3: TGCGCCAGCAGCCCGGGAGGGAGTACAGCTAATGAAAAACTGTTTTTT. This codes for CASSPGGSTANEKLFF.

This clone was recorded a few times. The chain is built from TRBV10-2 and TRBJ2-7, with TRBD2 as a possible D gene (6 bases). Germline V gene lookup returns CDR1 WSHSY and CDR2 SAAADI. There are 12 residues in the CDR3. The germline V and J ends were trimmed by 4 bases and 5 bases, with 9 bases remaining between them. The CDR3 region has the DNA TGCGCCAGCAGTGGGAGGGGCCACGAGCAGTACTTC. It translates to CASSGRGHEQYF.

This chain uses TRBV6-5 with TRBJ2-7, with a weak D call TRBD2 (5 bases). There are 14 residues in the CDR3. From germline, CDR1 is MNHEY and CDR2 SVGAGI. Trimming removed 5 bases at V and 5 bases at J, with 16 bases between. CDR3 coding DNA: TGTGCCAGCAGTCTCCCTTCGGGGATCCACGAGCAGTACTTC. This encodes CASSLPSGIHEQYF.

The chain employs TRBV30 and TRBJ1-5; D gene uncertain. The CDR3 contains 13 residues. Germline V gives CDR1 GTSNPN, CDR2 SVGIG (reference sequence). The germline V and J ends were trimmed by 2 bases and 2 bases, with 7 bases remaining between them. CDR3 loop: CAWSLAGNQPQHF. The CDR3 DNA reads TGTGCCTGGAGTCTGGCAGGCAATCAGCCCCAGCATTTT. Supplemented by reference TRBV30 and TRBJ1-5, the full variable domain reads SQTIHQWPATLVQPVGSPLSLECTVEGTSNPNLYWYRQAAGRGLQLLFYSVGIGQISSEVPQNLSASRPQDRQFILSSKKLLLSDSGFYLCAWSLAGNQPQHFGDGTRLSIL.

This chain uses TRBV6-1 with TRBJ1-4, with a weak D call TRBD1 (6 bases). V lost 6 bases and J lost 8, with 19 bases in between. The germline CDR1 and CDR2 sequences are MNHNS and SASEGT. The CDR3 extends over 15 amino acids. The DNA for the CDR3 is TGTGCCAGCAGGGACAGTGACAGGAATGGAGAAAAACTGTTTTTT. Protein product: CASRDSDRNGEKLFF.